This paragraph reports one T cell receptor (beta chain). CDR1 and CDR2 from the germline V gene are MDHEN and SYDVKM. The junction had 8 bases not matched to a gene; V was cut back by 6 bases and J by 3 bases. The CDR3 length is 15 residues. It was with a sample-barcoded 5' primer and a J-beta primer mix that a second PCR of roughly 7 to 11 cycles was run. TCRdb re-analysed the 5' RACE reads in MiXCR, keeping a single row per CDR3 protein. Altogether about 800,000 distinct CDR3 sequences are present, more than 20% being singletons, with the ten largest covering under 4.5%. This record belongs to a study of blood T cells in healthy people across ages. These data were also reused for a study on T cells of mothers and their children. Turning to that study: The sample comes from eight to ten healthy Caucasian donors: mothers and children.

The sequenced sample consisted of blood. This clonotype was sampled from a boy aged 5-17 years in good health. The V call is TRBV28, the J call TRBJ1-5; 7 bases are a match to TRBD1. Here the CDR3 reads CASSYRQGTNQPQHF. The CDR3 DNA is TGTGCCAGCAGCTATAGACAGGGCACCAATCAGCCCCAGCATTTT.